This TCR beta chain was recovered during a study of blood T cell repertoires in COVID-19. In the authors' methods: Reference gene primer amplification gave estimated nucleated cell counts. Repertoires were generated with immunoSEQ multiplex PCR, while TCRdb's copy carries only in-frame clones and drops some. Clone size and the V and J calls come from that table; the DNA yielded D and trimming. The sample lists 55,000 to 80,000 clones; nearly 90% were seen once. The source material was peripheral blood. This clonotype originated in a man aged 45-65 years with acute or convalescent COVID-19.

Here the CDR3 DNA reads TGTGCCAGCAGCTTGACTAGCGGGAACTACAATGAGCAGTTCTTC. This codes for CASSLTSGNYNEQFF. V is TRBV11-2 and J is TRBJ2-1; TRBD2 matches 11 bases. The V segment lost 3 bases and the J segment 3 bases; nucleotides outside the gene matches: 1. This CDR3 has 15 amino acids. Germline loops: CDR1 SGHAT, CDR2 FQNNGV.